This TCR beta chain was captured in a study of T cell repertoires in cytomegalovirus infection. CDR3 length: 14 residues. With V trimmed by 10 bases and J by 6 bases, 9 bases remained unmatched. Germline CDR1 and CDR2: SNHLY and FYNNEI. One entry per CDR3 protein, called by TCRdb with MiXCR from the reads. The table lists hundreds of thousands of distinct CDR3 sequences, 20% to 30% of them singletons. This receptor was taken from a human donor in good health (CMV status not recorded). Some clones in this sample may be carry-over from other donors' samples. Specimen: CD8+ T cells from PBMCs. The chain couples TRBV2 to TRBJ2-3; 11 positions agree with TRBD2. In DNA, the CDR3 is TGTGCCACCGGAACTAGCGGGGGTAGGGATACGCAGTATTTT. Encoded protein: CATGTSGGRDTQYF.